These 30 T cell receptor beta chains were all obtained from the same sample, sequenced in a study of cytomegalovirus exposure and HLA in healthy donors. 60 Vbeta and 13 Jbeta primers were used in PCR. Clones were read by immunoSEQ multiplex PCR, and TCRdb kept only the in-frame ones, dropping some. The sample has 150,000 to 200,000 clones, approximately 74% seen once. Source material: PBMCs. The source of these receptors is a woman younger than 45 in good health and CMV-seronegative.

CDR3 in DNA: TGTGCCAGCAGCCCCCACCCCACGGACAGGTTTCTAGAAAAACTGTTTTTT. This translates into CASSPHPTDRFLEKLFF. The gene calls are TRBV7-6 and TRBJ1-4; 7 bases agree with TRBD1. With 5 bases clipped from V and 8 bases from J, the junction kept 17 bases outside the gene matches. This CDR3 has 17 amino acids. Germline assignment: CDR1 SGHVS and CDR2 FNYEAQ.

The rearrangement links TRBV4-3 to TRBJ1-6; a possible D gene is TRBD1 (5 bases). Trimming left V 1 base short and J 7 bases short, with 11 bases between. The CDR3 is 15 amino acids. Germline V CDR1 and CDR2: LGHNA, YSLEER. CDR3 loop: CASSQGDRLNSPLHF. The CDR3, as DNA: TGCGCCAGCAGCCAAGGAGACAGATTAAATTCACCCCTCCACTTT.

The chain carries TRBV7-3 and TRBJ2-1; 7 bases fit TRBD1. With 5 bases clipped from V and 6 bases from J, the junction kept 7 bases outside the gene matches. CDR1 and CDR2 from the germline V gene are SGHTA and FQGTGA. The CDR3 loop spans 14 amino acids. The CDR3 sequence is CASSVTSGGNEQFF. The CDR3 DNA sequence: TGTGCCAGCAGCGTGACCTCAGGGGGCAATGAGCAGTTCTTC.

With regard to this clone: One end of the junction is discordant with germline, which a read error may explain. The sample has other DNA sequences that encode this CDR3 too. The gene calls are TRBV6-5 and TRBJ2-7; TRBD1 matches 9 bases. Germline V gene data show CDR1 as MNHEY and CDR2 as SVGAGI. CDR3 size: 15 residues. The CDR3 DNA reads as TGCGCCAGCAGTTACTTCCCGGGACAGGGCTACGAGCAGTACTTC. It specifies CASSYFPGQGYEQYF.

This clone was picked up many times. The CDR3 region is CASSLAANVGELFF. CDR3 sequence (DNA): TGTGCCAGCAGCTTAGCGGCCAACGTCGGGGAGCTGTTTTTT. The V gene is TRBV7-2, the J gene TRBJ2-2, with no clear D. V gave up 0 bases and J gave up 7 bases, with 9 bases separating them. CDR1 is SGHTA and CDR2 is FQGNSA in the germline V gene. This CDR3 spans 14 amino acids.

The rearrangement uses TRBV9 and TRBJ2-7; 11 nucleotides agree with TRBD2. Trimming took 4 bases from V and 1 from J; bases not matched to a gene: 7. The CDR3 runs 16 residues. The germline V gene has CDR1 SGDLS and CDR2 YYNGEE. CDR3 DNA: TGTGCCAGCAGCCTATCCGGGACTAGCGGTTCCTACGAGCAGTACTTC. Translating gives CASSLSGTSGSYEQYF.

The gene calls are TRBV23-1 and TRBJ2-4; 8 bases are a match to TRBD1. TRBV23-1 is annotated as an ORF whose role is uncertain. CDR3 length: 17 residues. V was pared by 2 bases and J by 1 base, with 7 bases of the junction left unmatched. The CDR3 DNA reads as TGCGCCAGCAGTCAACCCGGACAGGGAGAGGCCAAAAACATTCAGTACTTC. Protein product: CASSQPGQGEAKNIQYF.

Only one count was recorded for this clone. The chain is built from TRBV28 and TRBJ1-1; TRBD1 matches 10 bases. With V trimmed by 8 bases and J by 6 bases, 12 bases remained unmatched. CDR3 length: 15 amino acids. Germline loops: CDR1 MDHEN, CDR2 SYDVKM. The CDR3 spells CASWERPGQGSEAFF. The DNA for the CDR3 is TGTGCCAGCTGGGAACGGCCGGGACAGGGGTCTGAAGCTTTCTTT.

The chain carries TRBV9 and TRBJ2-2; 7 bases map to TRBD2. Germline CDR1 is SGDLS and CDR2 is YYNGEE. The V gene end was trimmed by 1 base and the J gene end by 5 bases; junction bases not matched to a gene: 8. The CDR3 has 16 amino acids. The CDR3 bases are TGTGCCAGCAGCGTAACAAGGACTAGAGAGACCGGGGAGCTGTTTTTT. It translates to CASSVTRTRETGELFF.

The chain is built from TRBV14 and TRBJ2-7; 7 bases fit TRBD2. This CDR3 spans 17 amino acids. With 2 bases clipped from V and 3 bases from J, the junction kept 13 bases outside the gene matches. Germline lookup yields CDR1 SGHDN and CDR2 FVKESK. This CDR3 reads CASSQPTSSGKFYEQYF. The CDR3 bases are TGTGCCAGCAGCCAACCCACATCCAGCGGGAAATTCTACGAGCAGTACTTC.

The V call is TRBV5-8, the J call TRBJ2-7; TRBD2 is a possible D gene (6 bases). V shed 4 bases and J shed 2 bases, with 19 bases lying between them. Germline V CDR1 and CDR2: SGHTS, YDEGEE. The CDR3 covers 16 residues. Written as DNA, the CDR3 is TGTGCCAGCAGCCTTTCCTCAGGTGGCGGGGCCTACGAGCAGTACTTC. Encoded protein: CASSLSSGGGAYEQYF.

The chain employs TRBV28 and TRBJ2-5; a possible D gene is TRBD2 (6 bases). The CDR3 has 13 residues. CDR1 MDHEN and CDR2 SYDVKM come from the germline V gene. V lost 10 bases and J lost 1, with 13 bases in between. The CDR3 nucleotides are TGTGCCACCGACCGGGACTCCCAAGAGACCCAGTACTTC. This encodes CATDRDSQETQYF.

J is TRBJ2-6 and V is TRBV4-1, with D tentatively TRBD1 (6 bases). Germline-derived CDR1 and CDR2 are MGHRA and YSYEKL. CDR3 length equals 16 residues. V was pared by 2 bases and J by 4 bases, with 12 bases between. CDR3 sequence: CASSQMFQGGANVLTF. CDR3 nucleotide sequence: TGCGCCAGCAGCCAAATGTTCCAGGGGGGGGCCAACGTCCTGACTTTC.

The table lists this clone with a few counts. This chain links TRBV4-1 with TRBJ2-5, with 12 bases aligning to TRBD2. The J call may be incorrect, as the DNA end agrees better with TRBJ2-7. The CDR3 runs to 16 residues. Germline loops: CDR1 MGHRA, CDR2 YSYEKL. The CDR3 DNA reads TGCGCCAGCAGCCGGGGCCCTAGCGGGGGGGAGTACGAGCAGTACTTC. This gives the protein CASSRGPSGGEYEQYF.

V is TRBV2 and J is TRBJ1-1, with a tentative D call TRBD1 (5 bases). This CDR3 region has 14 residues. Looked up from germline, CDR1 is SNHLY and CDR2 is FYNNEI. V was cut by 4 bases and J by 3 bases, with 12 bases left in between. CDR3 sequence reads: CASSGGRADTEAFF. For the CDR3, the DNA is TGTGCCAGCAGTGGTGGCAGGGCAGACACTGAAGCTTTCTTT. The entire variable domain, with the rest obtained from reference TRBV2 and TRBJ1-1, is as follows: EPEVTQTPSHQVTQMGQEVILRCVPISNHLYFYWYRQILGQKVEFLVSFYNNEISEKSEIFDDQFSVERPDGSNFTLKIRSTKLEDSAMYFCASSGGRADTEAFFGQGTRLTVV.

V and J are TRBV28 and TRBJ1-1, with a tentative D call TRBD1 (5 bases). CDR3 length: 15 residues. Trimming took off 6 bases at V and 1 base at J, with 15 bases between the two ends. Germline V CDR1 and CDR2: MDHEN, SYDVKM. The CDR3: CASRPARQGNTEAFF. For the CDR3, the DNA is TGTGCCAGCAGGCCGGCCCGGCAGGGGAACACTGAAGCTTTCTTT.

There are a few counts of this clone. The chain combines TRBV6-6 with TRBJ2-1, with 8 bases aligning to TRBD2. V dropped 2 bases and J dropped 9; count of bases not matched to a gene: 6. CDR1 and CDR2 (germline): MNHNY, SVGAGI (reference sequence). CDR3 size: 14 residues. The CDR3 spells CASSYRSGSGEQFF. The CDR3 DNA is TGTGCCAGCAGTTACCGGAGCGGGAGTGGTGAGCAGTTCTTC.

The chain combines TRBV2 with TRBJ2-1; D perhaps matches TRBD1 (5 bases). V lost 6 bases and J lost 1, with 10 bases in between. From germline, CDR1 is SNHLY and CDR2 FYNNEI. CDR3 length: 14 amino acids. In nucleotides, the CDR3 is TGTGCCAGCAGGGGGCCAGTATCCTACAATGAGCAGTTCTTC. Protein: CASRGPVSYNEQFF. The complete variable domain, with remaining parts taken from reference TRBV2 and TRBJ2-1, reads EPEVTQTPSHQVTQMGQEVILRCVPISNHLYFYWYRQILGQKVEFLVSFYNNEISEKSEIFDDQFSVERPDGSNFTLKIRSTKLEDSAMYFCASRGPVSYNEQFFGPGTRLTVL.

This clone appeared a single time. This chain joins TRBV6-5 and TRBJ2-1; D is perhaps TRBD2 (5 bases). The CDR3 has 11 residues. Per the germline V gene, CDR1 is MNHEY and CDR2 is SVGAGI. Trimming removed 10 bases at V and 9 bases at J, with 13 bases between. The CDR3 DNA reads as TGTGCCATCGGAGAAGGAGGTGAGCAGTTCTTC. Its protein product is CAIGEGGEQFF.

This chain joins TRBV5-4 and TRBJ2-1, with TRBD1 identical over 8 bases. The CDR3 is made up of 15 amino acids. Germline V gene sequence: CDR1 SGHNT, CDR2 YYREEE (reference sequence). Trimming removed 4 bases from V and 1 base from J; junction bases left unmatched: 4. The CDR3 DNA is TGTGCCAGCAGCCCCGGACAGGGTTCCTACAATGAGCAGTTCTTC. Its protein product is CASSPGQGSYNEQFF.

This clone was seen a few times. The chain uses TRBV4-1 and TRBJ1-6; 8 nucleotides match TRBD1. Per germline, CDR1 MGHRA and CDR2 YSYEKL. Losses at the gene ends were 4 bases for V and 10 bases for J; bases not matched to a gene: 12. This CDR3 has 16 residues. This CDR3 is CASSLVPGTGRSPLHF. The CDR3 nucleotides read TGCGCCAGCAGCCTTGTACCCGGGACAGGTCGCTCACCCCTCCACTTT.

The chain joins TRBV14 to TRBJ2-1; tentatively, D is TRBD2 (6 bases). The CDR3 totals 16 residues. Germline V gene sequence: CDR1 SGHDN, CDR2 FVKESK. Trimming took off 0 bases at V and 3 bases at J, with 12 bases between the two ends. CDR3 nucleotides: TGTGCCAGCAGCCAAGATATCCGGGGGAGCTACAATGAGCAGTTCTTC. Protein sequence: CASSQDIRGSYNEQFF.

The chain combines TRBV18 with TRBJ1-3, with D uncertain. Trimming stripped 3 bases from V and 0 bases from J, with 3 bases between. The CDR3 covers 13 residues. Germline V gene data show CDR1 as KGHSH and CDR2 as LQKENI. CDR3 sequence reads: CASSPNSGNTIYF. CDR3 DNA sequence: TGTGCCAGCTCACCCAACTCTGGAAACACCATATATTTT.

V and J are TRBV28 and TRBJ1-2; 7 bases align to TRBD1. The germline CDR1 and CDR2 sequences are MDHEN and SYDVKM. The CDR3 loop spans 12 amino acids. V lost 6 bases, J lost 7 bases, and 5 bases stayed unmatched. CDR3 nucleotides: TGTGCCAGCAGAGACAGGGCTGGTGGCTACACCTTC. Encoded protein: CASRDRAGGYTF.

The CDR3: CASSIKQGQPQHF. Here the CDR3 DNA reads TGTGCCAGCAGTATAAAACAGGGCCAGCCCCAGCATTTT. The chain uses TRBV2 and TRBJ1-5, with D tentatively TRBD1 (6 bases). CDR3 length equals 13 residues. Germline assignment: CDR1 SNHLY and CDR2 FYNNEI. The V gene lost 5 bases and the J gene lost 7 bases, with 12 bases spanning the gap.

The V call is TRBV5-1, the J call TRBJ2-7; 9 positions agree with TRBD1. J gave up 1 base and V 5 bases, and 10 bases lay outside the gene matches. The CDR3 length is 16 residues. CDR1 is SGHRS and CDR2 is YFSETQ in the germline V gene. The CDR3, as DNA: TGCGCCAGCAGGTCGGATGCTGGGACAGGGTCCTACGAGCAGTACTTC. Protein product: CASRSDAGTGSYEQYF.

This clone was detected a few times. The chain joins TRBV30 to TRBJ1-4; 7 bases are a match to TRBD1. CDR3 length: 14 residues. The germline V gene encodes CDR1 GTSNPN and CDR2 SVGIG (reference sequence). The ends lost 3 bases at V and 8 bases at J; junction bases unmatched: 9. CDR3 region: CAWSSGGTAEKLFF. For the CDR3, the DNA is TGTGCCTGGAGCTCAGGGGGTACGGCAGAAAAACTGTTTTTT.

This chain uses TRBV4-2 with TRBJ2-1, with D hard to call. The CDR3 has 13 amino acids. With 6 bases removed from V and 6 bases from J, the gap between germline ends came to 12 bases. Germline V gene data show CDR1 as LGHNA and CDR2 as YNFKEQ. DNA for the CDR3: TGTGCCAGCAGGAACTCGGTTAGCAATGAGCAGTTCTTC. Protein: CASRNSVSNEQFF.

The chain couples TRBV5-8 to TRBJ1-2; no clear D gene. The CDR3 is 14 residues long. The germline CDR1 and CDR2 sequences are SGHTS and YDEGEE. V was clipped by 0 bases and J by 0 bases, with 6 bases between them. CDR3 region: CASSLDYSNYGYTF. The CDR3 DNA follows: TGTGCCAGCAGCTTGGACTATTCTAACTATGGCTACACCTTC.

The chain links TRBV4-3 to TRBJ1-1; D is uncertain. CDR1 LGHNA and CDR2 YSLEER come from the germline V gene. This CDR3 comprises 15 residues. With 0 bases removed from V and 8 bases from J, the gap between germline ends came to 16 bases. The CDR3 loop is CASSQDWARSGEAFF. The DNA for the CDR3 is TGCGCCAGCAGCCAAGATTGGGCGCGGAGCGGGGAAGCTTTCTTT.